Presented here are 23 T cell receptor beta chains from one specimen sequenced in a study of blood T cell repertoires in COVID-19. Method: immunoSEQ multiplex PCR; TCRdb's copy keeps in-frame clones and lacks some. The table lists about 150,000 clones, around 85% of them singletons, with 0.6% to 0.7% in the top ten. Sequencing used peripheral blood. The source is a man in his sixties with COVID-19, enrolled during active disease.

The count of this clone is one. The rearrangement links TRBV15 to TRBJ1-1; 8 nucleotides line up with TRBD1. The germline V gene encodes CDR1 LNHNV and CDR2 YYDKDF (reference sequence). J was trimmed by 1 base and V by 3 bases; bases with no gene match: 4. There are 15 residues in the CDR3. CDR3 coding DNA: TGTGCCACCAGCAGGGGACAGGCGACGAACACTGAAGCTTTCTTT. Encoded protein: CATSRGQATNTEAFF. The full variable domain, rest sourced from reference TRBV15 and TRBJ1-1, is DAMVIQNPRYQVTQFGKPVTLSCSQTLNHNVMYWYQQKSSQAPKLLFHYYDKDFNNEADTPDNFQSRRPNTSFCFLDIRSPGLGDTAMYLCATSRGQATNTEAFFGQGTRLTVV.

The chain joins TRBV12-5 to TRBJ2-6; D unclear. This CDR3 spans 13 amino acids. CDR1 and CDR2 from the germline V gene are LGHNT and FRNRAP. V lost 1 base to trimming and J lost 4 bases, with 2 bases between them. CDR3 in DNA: TGTGCTAGTGGTTTGGCAGGGGCCAACGTCCTGACTTTC. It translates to CASGLAGANVLTF.

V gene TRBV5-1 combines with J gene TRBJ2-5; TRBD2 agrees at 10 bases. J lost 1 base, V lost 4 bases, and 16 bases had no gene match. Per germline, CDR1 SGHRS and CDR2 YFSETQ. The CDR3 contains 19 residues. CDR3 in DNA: TGCGCCAGCAGCGCAGCGGGACTAGCGTTTGGGGGTGGCCAAGAGACCCAGTACTTC. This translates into CASSAAGLAFGGGQETQYF.

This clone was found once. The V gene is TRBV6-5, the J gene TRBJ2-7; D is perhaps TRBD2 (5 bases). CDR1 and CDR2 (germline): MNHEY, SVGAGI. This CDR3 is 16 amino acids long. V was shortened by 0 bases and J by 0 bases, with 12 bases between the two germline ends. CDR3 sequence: CASSYSGRGGSYEQYF. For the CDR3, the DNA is TGTGCCAGCAGTTACTCGGGCCGGGGTGGCTCCTACGAGCAGTACTTC.

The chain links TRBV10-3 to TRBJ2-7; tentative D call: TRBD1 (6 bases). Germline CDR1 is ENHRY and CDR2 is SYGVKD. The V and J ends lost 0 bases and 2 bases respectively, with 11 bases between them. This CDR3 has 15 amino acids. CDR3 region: CAISESLGGTYEQYF. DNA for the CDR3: TGTGCCATCAGTGAGTCGTTAGGGGGTACCTACGAGCAGTACTTC.

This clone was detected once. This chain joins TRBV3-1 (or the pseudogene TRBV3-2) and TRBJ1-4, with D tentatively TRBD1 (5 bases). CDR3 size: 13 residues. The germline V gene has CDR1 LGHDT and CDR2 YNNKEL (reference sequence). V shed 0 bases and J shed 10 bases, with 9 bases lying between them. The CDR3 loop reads CASSQEGGVKLFF. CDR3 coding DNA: TGTGCCAGCAGCCAAGAGGGGGGTGTAAAACTGTTTTTT.

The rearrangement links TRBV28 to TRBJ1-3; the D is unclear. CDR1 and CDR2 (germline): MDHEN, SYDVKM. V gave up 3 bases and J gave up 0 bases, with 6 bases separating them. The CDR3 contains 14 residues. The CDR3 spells CASSLADSGNTIYF. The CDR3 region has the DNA TGTGCCAGCAGTTTGGCAGACTCTGGAAACACCATATATTTT.

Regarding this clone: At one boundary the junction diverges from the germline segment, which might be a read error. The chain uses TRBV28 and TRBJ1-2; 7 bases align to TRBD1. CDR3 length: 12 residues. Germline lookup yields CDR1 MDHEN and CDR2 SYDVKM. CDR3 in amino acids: CASSFTQGWSNF. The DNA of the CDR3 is TGTGCCAGCAGTTTTACACAGGGGTGGAGTAACTTC.

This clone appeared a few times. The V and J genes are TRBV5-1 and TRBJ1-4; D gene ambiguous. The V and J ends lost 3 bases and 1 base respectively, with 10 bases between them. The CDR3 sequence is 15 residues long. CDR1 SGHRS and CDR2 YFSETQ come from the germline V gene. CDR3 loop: CASSSRPETNEKLFF. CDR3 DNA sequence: TGCGCCAGCAGCTCCCGTCCAGAAACTAATGAAAAACTGTTTTTT.

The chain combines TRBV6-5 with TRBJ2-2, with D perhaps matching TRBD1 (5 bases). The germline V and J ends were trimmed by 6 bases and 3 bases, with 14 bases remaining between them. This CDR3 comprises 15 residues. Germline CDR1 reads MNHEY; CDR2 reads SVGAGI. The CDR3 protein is CASSRYDRYTGELFF. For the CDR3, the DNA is TGTGCCAGCAGCCGATACGACAGATACACCGGGGAGCTGTTTTTT.

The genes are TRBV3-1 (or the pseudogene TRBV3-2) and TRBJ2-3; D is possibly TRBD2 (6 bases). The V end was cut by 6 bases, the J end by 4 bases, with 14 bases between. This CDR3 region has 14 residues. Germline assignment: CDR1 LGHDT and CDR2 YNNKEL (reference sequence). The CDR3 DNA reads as TGTGCCAGCAGTTCTAGCGTAGGCGCAGATACGCAGTATTTT. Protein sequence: CASSSSVGADTQYF.

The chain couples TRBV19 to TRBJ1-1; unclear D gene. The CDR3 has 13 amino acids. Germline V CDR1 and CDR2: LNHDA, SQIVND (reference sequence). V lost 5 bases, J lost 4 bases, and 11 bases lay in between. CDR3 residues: CASSPLGGTEAFF. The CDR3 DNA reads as TGTGCCAGTAGTCCCTTAGGAGGCACTGAAGCTTTCTTT.

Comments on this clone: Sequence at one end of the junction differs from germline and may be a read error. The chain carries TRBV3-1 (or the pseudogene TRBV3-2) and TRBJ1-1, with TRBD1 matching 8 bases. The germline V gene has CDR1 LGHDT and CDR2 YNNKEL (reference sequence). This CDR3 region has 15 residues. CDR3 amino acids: CASTQRGQGPTEAFF. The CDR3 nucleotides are TGTGCCAGCACCCAACGTGGACAGGGCCCCACTGAAGCTTTCTTT.

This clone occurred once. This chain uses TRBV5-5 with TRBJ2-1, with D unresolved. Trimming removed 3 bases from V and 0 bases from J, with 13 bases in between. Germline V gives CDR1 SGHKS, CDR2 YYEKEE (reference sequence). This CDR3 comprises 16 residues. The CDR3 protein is CASSSGVPSSYNEQFF. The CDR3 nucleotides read TGTGCCAGCAGCTCCGGTGTGCCTAGCTCCTACAATGAGCAGTTCTTC.

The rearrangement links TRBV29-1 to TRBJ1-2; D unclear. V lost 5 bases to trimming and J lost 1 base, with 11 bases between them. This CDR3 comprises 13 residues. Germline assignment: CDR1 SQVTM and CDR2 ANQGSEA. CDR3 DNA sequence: TGCAGCGTTTTCGGGGAGCTTAACTATGGCTACACCTTC. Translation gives CSVFGELNYGYTF.

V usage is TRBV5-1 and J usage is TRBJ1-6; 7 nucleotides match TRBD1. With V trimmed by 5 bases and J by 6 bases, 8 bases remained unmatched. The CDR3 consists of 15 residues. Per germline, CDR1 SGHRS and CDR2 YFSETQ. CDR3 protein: CASRRQGEGNSPLHF. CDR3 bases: TGCGCCAGCAGGAGGCAGGGGGAAGGTAATTCACCCCTCCACTTT.

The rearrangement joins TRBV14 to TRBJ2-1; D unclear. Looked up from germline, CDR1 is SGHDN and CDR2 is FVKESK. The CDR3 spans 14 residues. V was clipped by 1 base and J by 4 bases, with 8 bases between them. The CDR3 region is CASSQGSIYNEQFF. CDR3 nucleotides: TGTGCCAGCAGCCAAGGTTCAATTTACAATGAGCAGTTCTTC. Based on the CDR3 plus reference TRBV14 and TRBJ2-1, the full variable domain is EAGVTQFPSHSVIEKGQTVTLRCDPISGHDNLYWYRRVMGKEIKFLLHFVKESKQDESGMPNNRFLAERTGGTYSTLKVQPAELEDSGVYFCASSQGSIYNEQFFGPGTRLTVL.

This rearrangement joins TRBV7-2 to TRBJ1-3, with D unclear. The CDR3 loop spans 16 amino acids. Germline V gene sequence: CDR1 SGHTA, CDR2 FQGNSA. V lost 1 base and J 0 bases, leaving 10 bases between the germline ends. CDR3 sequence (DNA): TGTGCCAGCAGCTTAGGGGCAGGACTCTCTGGAAACACCATATATTTT. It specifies CASSLGAGLSGNTIYF.

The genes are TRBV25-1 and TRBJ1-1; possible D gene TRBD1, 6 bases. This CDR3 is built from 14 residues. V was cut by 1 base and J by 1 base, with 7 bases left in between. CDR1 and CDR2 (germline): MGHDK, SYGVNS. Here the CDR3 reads CASSEWGRNTEAFF. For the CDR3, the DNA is TGTGCCAGCAGTGAATGGGGGCGGAACACTGAAGCTTTCTTT. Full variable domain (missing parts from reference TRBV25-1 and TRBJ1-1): EADIYQTPRYLVIGTGKKITLECSQTMGHDKMYWYQQDPGMELHLIHYSYGVNSTEKGDLSSESTVSRIRTEHFPLTLESARPSHTSQYLCASSEWGRNTEAFFGQGTRLTVV.

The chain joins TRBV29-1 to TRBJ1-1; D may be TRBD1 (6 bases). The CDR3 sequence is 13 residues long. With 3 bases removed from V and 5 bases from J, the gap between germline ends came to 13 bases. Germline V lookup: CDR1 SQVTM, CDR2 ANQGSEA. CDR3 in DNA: TGCAGCGTTGAGAGAGGGGGAGGGACTGAAGCTTTCTTT. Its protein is CSVERGGGTEAFF.

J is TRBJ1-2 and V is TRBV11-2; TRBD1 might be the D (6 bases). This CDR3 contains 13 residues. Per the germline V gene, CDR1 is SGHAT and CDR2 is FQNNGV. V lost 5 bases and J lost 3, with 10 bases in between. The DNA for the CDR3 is TGTGCCAGCAGCCCGGACAGAGACTATGGCTACACCTTC. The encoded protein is CASSPDRDYGYTF.

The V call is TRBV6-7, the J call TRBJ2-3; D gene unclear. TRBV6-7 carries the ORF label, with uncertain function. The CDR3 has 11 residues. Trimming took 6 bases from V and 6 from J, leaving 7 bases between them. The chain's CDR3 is CASSYSDTQYF. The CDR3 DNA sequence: TGTGCCAGCAGCTATTCGGATACGCAGTATTTT.

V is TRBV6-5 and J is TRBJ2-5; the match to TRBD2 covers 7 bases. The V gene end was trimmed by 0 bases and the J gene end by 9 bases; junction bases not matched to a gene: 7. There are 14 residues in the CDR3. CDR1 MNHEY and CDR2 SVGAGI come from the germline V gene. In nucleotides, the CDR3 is TGTGCCAGCAGTTACTCACCCGGGGGGTCCTCCCAGTACTTC. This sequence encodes CASSYSPGGSSQYF.